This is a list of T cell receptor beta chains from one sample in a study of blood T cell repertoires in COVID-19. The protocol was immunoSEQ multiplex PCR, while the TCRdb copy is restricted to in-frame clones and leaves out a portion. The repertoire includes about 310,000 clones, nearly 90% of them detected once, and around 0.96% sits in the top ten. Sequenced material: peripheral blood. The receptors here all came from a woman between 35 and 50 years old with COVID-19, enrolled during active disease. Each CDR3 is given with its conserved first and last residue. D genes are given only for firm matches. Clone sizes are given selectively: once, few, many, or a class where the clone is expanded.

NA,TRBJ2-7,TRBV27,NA,TGTGCCAGCAGTCTTCTCCGGTCCTACTCCTACGAGCAGTACTTC,CASSLLRSYSYEQYF
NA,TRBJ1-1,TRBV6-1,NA,TGTGCCAGCAGTGTGAAGAGGGAGAATCTGAACACTGAAGCTTTCTTT,CASSVKRENLNTEAFF
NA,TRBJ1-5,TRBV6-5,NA,TGTGCCAGCAGCCCCCAGTGGCCCCAGCATTTT,CASSPQWPQHF
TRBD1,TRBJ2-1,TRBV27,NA,TGTGCCAGCAGTTTACCTGACAGGGCAAATGAGCAGTTCTTC,CASSLPDRANEQFF
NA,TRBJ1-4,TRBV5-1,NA,TGCGCCAGCAGCCTTTATACCGGGACTAATGAAAAACTGTTTTTT,CASSLYTGTNEKLFF
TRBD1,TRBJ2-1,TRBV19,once,TGTGCCAGTAGTACCGGGACAGGTACCAATGAGCAGTTCTTC,CASSTGTGTNEQFF
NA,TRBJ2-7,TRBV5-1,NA,TGCGCCAGCAGCTTAAACCGGGACACATCCTCCTACGAGCAGTACTTC,CASSLNRDTSSYEQYF
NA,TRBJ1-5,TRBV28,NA,TGTGCCAGCAGTTTAATTGGGGAGAATCAGCCCCAGCATTTT,CASSLIGENQPQHF
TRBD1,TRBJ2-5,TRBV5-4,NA,TGTGCCAGCAGTAAGGGACAGGGCGGAGAGACCCAGTACTTC,CASSKGQGGETQYF
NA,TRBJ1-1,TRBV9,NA,TGTGCCAGCAGCGTGGGGCCCATGAACACTGAAGCTTTCTTT,CASSVGPMNTEAFF
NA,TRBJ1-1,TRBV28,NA,TGTGCCAGCATCCCCGGGGGAGGGGTGGGCACTGAAGCTTTCTTT,CASIPGGGVGTEAFF
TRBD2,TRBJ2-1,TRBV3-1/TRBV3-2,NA,TGTGCCAGCAGCCAAGATCTTCTTAGCGGGAGGTTCGATCAGCAGTTCTTC,CASSQDLLSGRFDQQFF
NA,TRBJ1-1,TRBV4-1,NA,TGCGCCAGCAGCCAAGTGTCCCAGGGCAACACTGAAGCTTTCTTT,CASSQVSQGNTEAFF
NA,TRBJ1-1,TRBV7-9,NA,TGTGCCAGCGCGGCTGTCATGAACACTGAAGCTTTCTTT,CASAAVMNTEAFF
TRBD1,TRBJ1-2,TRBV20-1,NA,TGCAGTGCTAGTCCTCTGACAGGGGACTTAGTTGGCTACACCTTC,CSASPLTGDLVGYTF
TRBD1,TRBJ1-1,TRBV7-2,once,TGTGCCAGCAGCCCACTAGACAGGGGCCTCACCAACACTGAAGCTTTCTTT,CASSPLDRGLTNTEAFF
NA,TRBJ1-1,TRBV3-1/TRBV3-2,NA,TGTGCCAGCAGTCTACAGGGTCGGACTGAAGCTTTCTTT,CASSLQGRTEAFF
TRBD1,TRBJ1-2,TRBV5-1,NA,TGCGCCAGCAGTCGCACCGGGACAGGGGGCAGCGACTATGGCTACACCTTC,CASSRTGTGGSDYGYTF
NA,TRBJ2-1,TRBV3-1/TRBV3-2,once,TGTGCCAGCAGCCAAGATAGGGGTATCGTTGCCTACAATGAGCAGTTCTTC,CASSQDRGIVAYNEQFF
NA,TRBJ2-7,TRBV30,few,TGTGCCTGGAGGGGACTGGCTCGACAGTACTTC,CAWRGLARQYF
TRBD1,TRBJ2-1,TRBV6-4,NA,TGTGCCAGCAGCCAGGGGGCCCCATCCTACAATGAGCAGTTCTTC,CASSQGAPSYNEQFF
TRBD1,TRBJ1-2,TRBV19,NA,TGTGCCAGTAGTAACTCACAGGGGAAGGTTGGCTACACCTTC,CASSNSQGKVGYTF
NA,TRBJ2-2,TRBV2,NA,TGTGCCAGCAGTGAAGCAGTAAGAACGGACACCGGGGAGCTGTTTTTT,CASSEAVRTDTGELFF
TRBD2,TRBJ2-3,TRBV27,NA,TGTGCCAGCAGTTTGGCTAGCGGGAGGGTCACAGATACGCAGTATTTT,CASSLASGRVTDTQYF
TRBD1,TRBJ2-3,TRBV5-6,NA,TGTGCCAGCCGCTACAGGGGGCGCCCAGATACGCAGTATTTT,CASRYRGRPDTQYF
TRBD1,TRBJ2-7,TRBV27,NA,TGTGCCAGCAGTCCCACCTACCGGACAGGGGGAACCTACGAGCAGTACTTC,CASSPTYRTGGTYEQYF
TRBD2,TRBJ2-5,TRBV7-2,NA,TGTGCCAGCAGCAGGGGAGGGGAAGAGACCCAGTACTTC,CASSRGGEETQYF
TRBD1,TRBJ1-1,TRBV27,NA,TGTGCCAGCAGACAGTCAGGGGGCACTGAAGCTTTCTTT,CASRQSGGTEAFF
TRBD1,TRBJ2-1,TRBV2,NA,TGTGCCAGCGAAGGTTGGACGCGACAGGGGGTAAAAGAGCAGTTCTTC,CASEGWTRQGVKEQFF
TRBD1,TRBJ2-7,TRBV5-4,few,TGTGCCAGCAGCTTAACAGGGGATAGATCCTACGAGCAGTACTTC,CASSLTGDRSYEQYF
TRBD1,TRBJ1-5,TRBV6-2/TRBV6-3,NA,TGTGCCAGCAGTTACACAGGGGATGGCAATCAGCCCCAGCATTTT,CASSYTGDGNQPQHF
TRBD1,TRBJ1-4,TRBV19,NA,TGTGCCAGTAGCCCCCATGGGACAGGGGAAGAAAAACTGTTTTTT,CASSPHGTGEEKLFF
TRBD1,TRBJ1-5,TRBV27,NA,TGTGCCAGCAGTTCGGGGACAGGGAATCAGCCCCAGCATTTT,CASSSGTGNQPQHF
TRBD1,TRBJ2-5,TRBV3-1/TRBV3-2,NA,TGTGCCAGCAGCCCCAGGACAGGGGGCGTGAGTGGAGAGACCCAGTACTTC,CASSPRTGGVSGETQYF
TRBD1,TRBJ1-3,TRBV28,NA,TGTGCCAGCAGTCCGTTGGGACAGGACCGCGCCATATATTTT,CASSPLGQDRAIYF
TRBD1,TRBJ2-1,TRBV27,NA,TGTGCCAGCAGTCGGTCAGGGGGCTACAATGAGCAGTTCTTC,CASSRSGGYNEQFF
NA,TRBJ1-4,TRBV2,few,TGTGCCAGCAGTATTGTCGCAACTAATGAAAAACTGTTTTTT,CASSIVATNEKLFF
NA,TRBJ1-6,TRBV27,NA,TGTGCCAGCAGGACTGGGGGGGGGAGTTTGAATTCACCCCTCCACTTT,CASRTGGGSLNSPLHF
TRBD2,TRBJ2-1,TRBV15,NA,TGTGCCACCAGCAGATCCGGACTAGCGGACAATGAGCAGTTCTTC,CATSRSGLADNEQFF
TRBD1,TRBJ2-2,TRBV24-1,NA,TGTGCCACCAGTGATTCCCGGACAGGGGCGGGCACCGGGGAGCTGTTTTTT,CATSDSRTGAGTGELFF
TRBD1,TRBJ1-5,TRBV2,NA,TGTGCCAGCATGGTTGGACAGGGGGCGATCAATCAGCCCCAGCATTTT,CASMVGQGAINQPQHF
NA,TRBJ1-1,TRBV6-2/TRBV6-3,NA,TGTGCCAGCAGTTACCCCTCACGAGGACGGGGTAACACTGAAGCTTTCTTT,CASSYPSRGRGNTEAFF
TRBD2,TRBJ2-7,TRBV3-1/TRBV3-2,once,TGTGCCAGCAGCCAAGCTCCGTGGCGGGAGGTCTCCCTAGAGAAGGAGCAGTACTTC,CASSQAPWREVSLEKEQYF
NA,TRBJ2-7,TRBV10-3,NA,TGTGCCATCAGCGAGGGGCAGAACTACGAGCAGTACTTC,CAISEGQNYEQYF
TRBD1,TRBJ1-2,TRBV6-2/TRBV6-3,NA,TGTGCCAGCAGTGGCGGGACAGGGGACGGCTATGGCTACACCTTC,CASSGGTGDGYGYTF
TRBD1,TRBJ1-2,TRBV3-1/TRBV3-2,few,TGTGCCAGCAGCCAAGGTCCGGGACAGGGGAGAGGTGGCTACACCTTC,CASSQGPGQGRGGYTF
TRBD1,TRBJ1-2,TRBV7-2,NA,TGTGCCAGCAGTCCCACAGGGGGCTATGGCTACACCTTC,CASSPTGGYGYTF
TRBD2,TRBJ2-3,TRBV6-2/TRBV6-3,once,TGTGCCAGCAGTTACCCGGGACTAGCCAAGGAGTATTTT,CASSYPGLAKEYF
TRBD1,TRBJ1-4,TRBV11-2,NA,TGTGCCAGCAGACCGATACGGGGACAGGGGGCCGAAAAACTGTTTTTT,CASRPIRGQGAEKLFF
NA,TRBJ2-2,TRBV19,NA,TGTGCCAGTAGTATACGACAGGGAGGAACCGGGGAGCTGTTTTTT,CASSIRQGGTGELFF
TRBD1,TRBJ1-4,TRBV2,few,TGTGCCAGCAGTGTGGGTGGGGACAGGGGAGAAAAACTGTTTTTT,CASSVGGDRGEKLFF
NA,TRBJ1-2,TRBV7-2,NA,TGTGCCAGCAGCTTTCAGGCTTGGGTTAACTATGGCTACACCTTC,CASSFQAWVNYGYTF
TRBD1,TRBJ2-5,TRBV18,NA,TGTGCCAGCTCACGATTCCGGGACAGGGGCTTTCAAGAGACCCAGTACTTC,CASSRFRDRGFQETQYF
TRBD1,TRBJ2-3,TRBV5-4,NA,TGTGCCAGCAGCTTGGCCGGACAGGGCGGCGATACGCAGTATTTT,CASSLAGQGGDTQYF
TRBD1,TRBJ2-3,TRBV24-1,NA,TGTGCCACCAGTGCTCCGGACAGGGTGGGCACAGATACGCAGTATTTT,CATSAPDRVGTDTQYF